Listed below are T cell receptor beta chains from one sample, sequenced in a study of cytomegalovirus exposure and HLA in healthy donors. Using immunoSEQ multiplex PCR, the repertoire was profiled, and TCRdb retains in-frame clones only, with some absent. The sample yields 220,000 or so clones, approximately 88% seen once. Specimen: PBMCs. The source of these receptors is a woman under 40 in good health and CMV-seropositive. Each CDR3 is given with its conserved first and last residue. The order of the fields is J gene, clone size, D gene, V gene, CDR3 DNA, CDR3 protein. A D gene is named only where the DNA matches it firmly. A row's size may be missing; if present it is once, few, many or a size class.

TRBJ2-5 . . TRBV9 TGTGCCAGCAGCGTGGGAGGTTTACAAGAGACCCAGTACTTC CASSVGGLQETQYF
TRBJ2-1 once TRBD2 TRBV13 TGTGCCAGCAGCTTAAAACTAGCGGGATCTAGGGAGTTCTTC CASSLKLAGSREFF
TRBJ2-7 many . TRBV5-1 TGCGCCAGCAGCTTGACAGGGGGGGCGGACGAGCAGTACTTC CASSLTGGADEQYF
TRBJ2-7 once . TRBV7-6 TGTGCCAGCAGCTTAGTTGGGCAGGGAAACTACGAGCAGTACTTC CASSLVGQGNYEQYF
TRBJ2-7 . . TRBV9 TGTGCCAGCAGCGTAGACGGCCGGCCGATTGACGAGCAGTACTTC CASSVDGRPIDEQYF
TRBJ2-7 . . TRBV7-2 TGTGCCAGCAGCTTTCCGGGCCTTTTCCCCTACGAGCAGTACTTC CASSFPGLFPYEQYF
TRBJ1-1 . TRBD1 TRBV6-1 TGTGCCAGCAGTGCTCGATCAGGGGGCCTCACTGAAGCTTTCTTT CASSARSGGLTEAFF
TRBJ2-5 . . TRBV5-6 TGTGCCAGCAGCTTGGGGGTGGGTCTGATGGAGACCCAGTACTTC CASSLGVGLMETQYF
TRBJ2-1 . TRBD2 TRBV7-8 TGTGCCAGCAGCTCGGGACTAGCCCGGAGATCCTACAATGAGCAGTTCTTC CASSSGLARRSYNEQFF
TRBJ1-1 . TRBD1 TRBV6-7 TGTGCCAGCAGTACCGGGACAGGGCCGAGGAACACTGAAGCTTTCTTT CASSTGTGPRNTEAFF
TRBJ2-2 . TRBD1 TRBV6-5 TGTGCCAGCAGTTACCTAGGACAGGTCACCGGGGAGCTGTTTTTT CASSYLGQVTGELFF
TRBJ2-1 . TRBD2 TRBV6-5 TGTGCCAGCAGTTACTCGCTAGCGGGAGGTTACAATGAGCAGTTCTTC CASSYSLAGGYNEQFF
TRBJ2-5 . . TRBV2 TGTGCCAGCAGTGAATCACACTTACCAATGGAGACCCAGTACTTC CASSESHLPMETQYF
TRBJ2-7 . TRBD2 TRBV29-1 TGCAGCGTCCCGACTAGCGGGAGAGACGAGCAGTACTTC CSVPTSGRDEQYF
TRBJ2-1 few . TRBV2 TGTGCCAGCAGGTACAGCTCCTACAATGAGCAGTTCTTC CASRYSSYNEQFF
TRBJ1-2 . . TRBV14 TGTGCCAGCAGTGCGACCACTTTGGGCTACACCTTC CASSATTLGYTF
TRBJ1-5 . . TRBV6-5 TGTGCCAGCAGTAGGGACGTTTTACAGCCCCAGCATTTT CASSRDVLQPQHF
TRBJ1-5 . . TRBV7-2 TGTGCCAGCAGCCCCGACAGCGGCAATCAGCCCCAGCATTTT CASSPDSGNQPQHF
TRBJ2-7 . . TRBV9 TGTGCCAGCAGCGTACTAGGAACACCGGAATACGAGCAGTACTTC CASSVLGTPEYEQYF
TRBJ1-3 . TRBD1 TRBV19 TGTGCCAGTAGCTCGGGACAGCTCTCCGGAAACACCATATATTTT CASSSGQLSGNTIYF
TRBJ1-2 . TRBD1 TRBV6-5 TGTGCCAGCAGTTACTCCGACAGGGACTATGGCTACACCTTC CASSYSDRDYGYTF
TRBJ2-7 . TRBD2 TRBV28 TGTGCCAGCAGTTTTGGGCTAGCGGGAGGGCGATACGAGCAGTACTTC CASSFGLAGGRYEQYF
TRBJ1-1 once . TRBV5-4 TGTGCCAGCACCCGGGACGGGAACACTGAAGCTTTCTTT CASTRDGNTEAFF
TRBJ1-2 . . TRBV28 TGTGCCAGCAGTTTTAGATTCCGAGACTATGGCTACACCTTC CASSFRFRDYGYTF
TRBJ1-1 . . TRBV30 TGTGCCTTTTCCAGGAACACTGAAGCTTTCTTT CAFSRNTEAFF
TRBJ1-2 . TRBD1 TRBV6-1 TGTGCCAGCAGAGCCATAGGGGGACAGGGGGTTGGCTACACCTTC CASRAIGGQGVGYTF
TRBJ2-7 few . TRBV2 TGTGCCAGCAGTGTATTCTACGAGCAGTACTTC CASSVFYEQYF
TRBJ2-7 . TRBD2 TRBV19 TGTGCCAGTAGTAGCTATCCTAGCCTAGCGGGAGATTCGGGTGAGCAGTACTTC CASSSYPSLAGDSGEQYF
TRBJ2-1 . TRBD2 TRBV27 TGTGCCAGCAGTTTGGGACTAGCGGGTTCCTACAATGAGCAGTTCTTC CASSLGLAGSYNEQFF